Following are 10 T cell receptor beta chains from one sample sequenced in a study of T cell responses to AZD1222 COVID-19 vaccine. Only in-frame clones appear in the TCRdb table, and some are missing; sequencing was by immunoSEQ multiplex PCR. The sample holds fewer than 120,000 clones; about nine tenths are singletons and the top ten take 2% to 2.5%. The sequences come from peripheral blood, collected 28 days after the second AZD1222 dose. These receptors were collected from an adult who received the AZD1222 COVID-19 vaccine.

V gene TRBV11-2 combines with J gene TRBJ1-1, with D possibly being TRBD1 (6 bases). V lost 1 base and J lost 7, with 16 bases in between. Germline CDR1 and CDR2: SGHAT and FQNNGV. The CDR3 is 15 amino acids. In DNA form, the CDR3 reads TGTGCCAGCAGCTTAGCCGGCAGGGGAGTAATTGAAGCTTTCTTT. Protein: CASSLAGRGVIEAFF. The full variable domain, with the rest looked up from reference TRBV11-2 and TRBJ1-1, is EAGVAQSPRYKIIEKRQSVAFWCNPISGHATLYWYQQILGQGPKLLIQFQNNGVVDDSQLPKDRFSAERLKGVDSTLKIQPAKLEDSAVYLCASSLAGRGVIEAFFGQGTRLTVV.

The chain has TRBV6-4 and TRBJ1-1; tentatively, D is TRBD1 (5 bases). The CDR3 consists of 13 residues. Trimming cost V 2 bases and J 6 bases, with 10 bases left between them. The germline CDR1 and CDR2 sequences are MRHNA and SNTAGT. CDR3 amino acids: CASSDGQGAEAFF. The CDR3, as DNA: TGTGCCAGCAGTGACGGGCAGGGCGCTGAAGCTTTCTTT.

CDR3 loop: CSVEGAGFREAFF. DNA for the CDR3: TGCAGCGTTGAGGGGGCAGGCTTCAGAGAGGCTTTCTTT. This chain joins TRBV29-1 and TRBJ1-1, with D maybe TRBD1 (6 bases). V was clipped by 3 bases and J by 11 bases, with 19 bases between them. Germline values: CDR1 SQVTM, CDR2 ANQGSEA. The length of the CDR3 is 13 residues.

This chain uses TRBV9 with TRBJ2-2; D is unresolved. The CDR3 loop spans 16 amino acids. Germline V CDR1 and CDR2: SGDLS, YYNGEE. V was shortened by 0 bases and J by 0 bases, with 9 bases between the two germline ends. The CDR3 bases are TGTGCCAGCAGCGTAGGTTCAGGCCCGAACACCGGGGAGCTGTTTTTT. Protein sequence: CASSVGSGPNTGELFF.

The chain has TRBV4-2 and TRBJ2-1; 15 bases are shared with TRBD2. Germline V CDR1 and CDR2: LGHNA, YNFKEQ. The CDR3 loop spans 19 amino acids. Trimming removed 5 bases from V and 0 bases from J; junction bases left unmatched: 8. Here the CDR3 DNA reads TGTGCCAGCAGCTCCCGGACTAGCGGGGGGGGTGGCTCCTACAATGAGCAGTTCTTC. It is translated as CASSSRTSGGGGSYNEQFF.

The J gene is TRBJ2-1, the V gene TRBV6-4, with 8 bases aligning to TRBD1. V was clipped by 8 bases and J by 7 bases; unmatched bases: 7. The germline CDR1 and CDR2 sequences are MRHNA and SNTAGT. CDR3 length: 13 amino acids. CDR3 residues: CASALTGVNEQFF. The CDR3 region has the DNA TGTGCCAGCGCCTTGACAGGGGTGAATGAGCAGTTCTTC.

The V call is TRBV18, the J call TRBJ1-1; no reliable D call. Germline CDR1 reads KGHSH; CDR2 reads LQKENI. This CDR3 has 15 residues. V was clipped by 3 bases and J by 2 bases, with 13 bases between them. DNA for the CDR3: TGTGCCAGCTCACCGACCTCCAGGTCTAACACTGAAGCTTTCTTT. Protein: CASSPTSRSNTEAFF. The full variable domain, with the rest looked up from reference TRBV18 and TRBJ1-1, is NAGVMQNPRHLVRRRGQEARLRCSPMKGHSHVYWYRQLPEEGLKFMVYLQKENIIDESGMPKERFSAEFPKEGPSILRIQQVVRGDSAAYFCASSPTSRSNTEAFFGQGTRLTVV.

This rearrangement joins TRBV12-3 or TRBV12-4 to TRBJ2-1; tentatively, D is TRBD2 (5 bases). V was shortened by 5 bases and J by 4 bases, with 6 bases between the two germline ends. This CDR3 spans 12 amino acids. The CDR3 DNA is TGTGCCAGCAGTGGGGAGTACAATGAGCAGTTCTTC. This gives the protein CASSGEYNEQFF.

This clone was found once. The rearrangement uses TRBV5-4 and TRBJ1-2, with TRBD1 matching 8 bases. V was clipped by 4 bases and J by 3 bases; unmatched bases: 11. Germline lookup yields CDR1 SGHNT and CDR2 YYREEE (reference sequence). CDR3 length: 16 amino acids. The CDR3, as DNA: TGTGCCAGCAGCCCGGGGAGACAGGGGACCTACTATGGCTACACCTTC. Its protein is CASSPGRQGTYYGYTF.

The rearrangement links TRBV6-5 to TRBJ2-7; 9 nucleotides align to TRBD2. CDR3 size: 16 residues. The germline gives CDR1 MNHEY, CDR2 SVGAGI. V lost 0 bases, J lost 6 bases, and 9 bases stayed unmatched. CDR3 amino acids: CASSYSSRGLASEQYF. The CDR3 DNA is TGTGCCAGCAGTTACTCTTCGCGTGGACTAGCGAGCGAGCAGTACTTC.